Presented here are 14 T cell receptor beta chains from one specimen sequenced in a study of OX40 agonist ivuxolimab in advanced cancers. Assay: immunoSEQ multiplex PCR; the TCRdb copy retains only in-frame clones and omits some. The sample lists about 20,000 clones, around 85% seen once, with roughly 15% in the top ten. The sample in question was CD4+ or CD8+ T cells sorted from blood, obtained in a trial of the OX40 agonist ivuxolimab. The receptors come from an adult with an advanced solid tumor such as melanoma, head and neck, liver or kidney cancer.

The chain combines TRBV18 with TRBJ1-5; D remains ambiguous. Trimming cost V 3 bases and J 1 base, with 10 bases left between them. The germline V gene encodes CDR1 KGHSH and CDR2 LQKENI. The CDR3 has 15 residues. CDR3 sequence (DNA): TGTGCCAGCTCACCGGGAGCAAAGAGCAATCAGCCCCAGCATTTT. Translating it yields CASSPGAKSNQPQHF.

The CDR3 reads CASSLTHTAGAFYEQYF. In DNA form, the CDR3 reads TGTGCCAGCAGCTTAACTCATACGGCGGGAGCTTTCTACGAGCAGTACTTC. The rearrangement uses TRBV7-3 and TRBJ2-7; 7 bases align to TRBD2. V shed 0 bases, J shed 3 bases, and the junction held 11 bases outside the gene matches. Germline CDR1 reads SGHTA; CDR2 reads FQGTGA. The CDR3 is 17 residues long.

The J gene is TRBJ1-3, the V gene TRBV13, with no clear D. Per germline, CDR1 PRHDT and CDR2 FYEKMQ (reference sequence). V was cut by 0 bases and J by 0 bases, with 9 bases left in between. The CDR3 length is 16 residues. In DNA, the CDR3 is TGTGCCAGCAGCTTAGGTGGGCTGGGCTCTGGAAACACCATATATTTT. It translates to CASSLGGLGSGNTIYF.

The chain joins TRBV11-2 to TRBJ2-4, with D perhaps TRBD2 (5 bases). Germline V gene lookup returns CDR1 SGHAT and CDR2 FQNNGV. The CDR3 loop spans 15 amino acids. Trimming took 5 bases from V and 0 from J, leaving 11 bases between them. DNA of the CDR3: TGTGCCAGCAGCGCCCCGGACTTAGCCAAAAACATTCAGTACTTC. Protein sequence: CASSAPDLAKNIQYF.

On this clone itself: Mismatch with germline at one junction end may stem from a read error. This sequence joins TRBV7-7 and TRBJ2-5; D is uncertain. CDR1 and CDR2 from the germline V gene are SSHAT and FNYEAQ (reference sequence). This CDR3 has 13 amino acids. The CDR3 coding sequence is TGTGCTAGCAGCACAGATACGGGAGAGACCCAGTACTTC. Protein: CASSTDTGETQYF.

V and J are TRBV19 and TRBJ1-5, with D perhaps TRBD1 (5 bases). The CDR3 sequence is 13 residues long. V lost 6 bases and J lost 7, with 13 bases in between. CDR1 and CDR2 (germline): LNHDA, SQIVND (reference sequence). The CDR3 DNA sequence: TGTGCCAGTAGCTCAGGGATAGGACAGCCCCAGCATTTT. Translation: CASSSGIGQPQHF.

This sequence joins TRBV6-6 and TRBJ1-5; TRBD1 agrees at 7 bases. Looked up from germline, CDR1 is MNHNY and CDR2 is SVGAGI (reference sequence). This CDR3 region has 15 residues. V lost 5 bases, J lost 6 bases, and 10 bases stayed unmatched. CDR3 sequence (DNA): TGTGCCAGCAGTACTGGCAGGGGGTTCGGTCAGCCCCAGCATTTT. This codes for CASSTGRGFGQPQHF.

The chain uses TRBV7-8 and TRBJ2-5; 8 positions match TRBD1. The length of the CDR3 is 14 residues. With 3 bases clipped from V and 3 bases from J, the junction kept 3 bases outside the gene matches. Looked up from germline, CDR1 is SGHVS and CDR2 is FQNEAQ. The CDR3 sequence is CASSFRTGKETQYF. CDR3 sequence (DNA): TGTGCCAGCAGCTTCCGGACAGGGAAAGAGACCCAGTACTTC.

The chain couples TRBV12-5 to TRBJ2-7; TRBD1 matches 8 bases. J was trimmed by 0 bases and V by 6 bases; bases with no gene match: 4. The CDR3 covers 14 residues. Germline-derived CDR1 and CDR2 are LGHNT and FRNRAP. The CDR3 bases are TGTGCTAGTGGCCGGGGACAGGTCTCCTACGAGCAGTACTTC. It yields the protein CASGRGQVSYEQYF.

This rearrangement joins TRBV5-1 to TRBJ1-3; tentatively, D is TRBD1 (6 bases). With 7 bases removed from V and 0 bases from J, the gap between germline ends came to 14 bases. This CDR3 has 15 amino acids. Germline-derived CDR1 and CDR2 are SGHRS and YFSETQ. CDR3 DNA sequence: TGCGCCAGCGCTGCAGGGGCCGGCTCTGGAAACACCATATATTTT. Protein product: CASAAGAGSGNTIYF.

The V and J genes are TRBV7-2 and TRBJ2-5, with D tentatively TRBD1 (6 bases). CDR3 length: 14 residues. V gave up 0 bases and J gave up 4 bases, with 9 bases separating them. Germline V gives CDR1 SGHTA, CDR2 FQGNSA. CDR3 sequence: CASSLATGRETQYF. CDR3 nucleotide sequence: TGTGCCAGCAGCTTAGCCACAGGGAGAGAGACCCAGTACTTC.

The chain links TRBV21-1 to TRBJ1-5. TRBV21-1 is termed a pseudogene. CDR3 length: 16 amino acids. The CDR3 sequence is CASSLQRWVRLGPQHF. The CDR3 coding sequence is TGTGCCAGCAGCCTTCAAAGGTGGGTTCGGCTAGGGCCCCAGCATTTT.

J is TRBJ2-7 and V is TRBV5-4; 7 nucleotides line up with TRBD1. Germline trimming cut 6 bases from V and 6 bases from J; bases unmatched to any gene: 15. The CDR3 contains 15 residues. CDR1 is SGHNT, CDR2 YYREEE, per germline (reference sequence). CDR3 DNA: TGTGCCAGCACCACCGCCTTAGGGGGCGCCTCCGAGCAGTACTTC. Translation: CASTTALGGASEQYF.

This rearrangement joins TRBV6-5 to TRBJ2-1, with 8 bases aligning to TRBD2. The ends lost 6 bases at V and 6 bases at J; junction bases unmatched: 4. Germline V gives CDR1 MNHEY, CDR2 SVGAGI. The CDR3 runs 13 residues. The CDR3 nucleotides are TGTGCCAGCAGCTTAGCGGGACCCAATGAGCAGTTCTTC. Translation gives CASSLAGPNEQFF.